Listed below are T cell receptor beta chains from one sample, sequenced in a study of identical twins. TCRdb analysed the 5' RACE reads with MiXCR anew, one entry per CDR3 protein. The table lists just under 550,000 distinct CDR3 sequences, roughly 15% of them singletons. This same sample was also part of a study on yellow fever vaccine responses in identical twins.

Material for sequencing was CD4+ T cells sorted from blood. All receptors derive from a woman aged 18-35 years in good health. Each CDR3 is given with its conserved first and last residue. D genes are given only for firm matches. Size values are once, few and many counts, or a class for expanded clones, and some rows have none.

>TRBJ2-1|TRBD2|13|TRBV2|few
TGTGCCAGCAGGCGACTAGCGGATAATGAGCAGTTCTTC
CASRRLADNEQFF
>TRBJ1-1|TRBD1|16|TRBV20-1|few
TGCAGTGCTAGAGATAGGGGGACAGGGGCGAACACTGAAGCTTTCTTT
CSARDRGTGANTEAFF
>TRBJ1-5|TRBD1|15|TRBV12-3/TRBV12-4|NA
TGTGCCAGCAACCAGGGACAGGGAAACAATCAGCCCCAGCATTTT
CASNQGQGNNQPQHF
>TRBJ2-2|NA|13|TRBV12-3/TRBV12-4|many
TGTGCCAGCAGTCCCCAGAACACCGGGGAGCTGTTTTTT
CASSPQNTGELFF
>TRBJ2-7|NA|14|TRBV3-1|once
TGTGCCAGCAGCCGGAGTTATAGCCCCCACGAGCAGTACTTC
CASSRSYSPHEQYF
>TRBJ2-1|TRBD2|13|TRBV3-1|few
TGTGCCAGCAGCCAAGGACTAGCGGGCCCAACATTCTTC
CASSQGLAGPTFF
>TRBJ1-6|TRBD1|14|TRBV20-1|NA
TGCAGTGCGGCTACGGACAGGGGGGCTTCACCCCTCCACTTT
CSAATDRGASPLHF
>TRBJ2-1|NA|18|TRBV20-1|NA
TGCAGTGCTAGAGAGATCGTCGGTCGCGCGAGCTCCTACAATGAGCAGTTCTTC
CSAREIVGRASSYNEQFF
>TRBJ2-1|TRBD1|15|TRBV12-5|few
TGTGCTAGTGGTTTGCAGGGGGCTAGTTACAATGAGCAGTTCTTC
CASGLQGASYNEQFF
>TRBJ2-3|NA|13|TRBV5-1|few
TGCGCCAGCCTAGTGGTTAGCACAGATACGCAGTATTTT
CASLVVSTDTQYF
>TRBJ2-6|TRBD2|16|TRBV10-2|few
TGCGCCAGCAGTGGGGGGGGTGGAACTGGGGCCAACGTCCTGACTTTC
CASSGGGGTGANVLTF
>TRBJ2-3|NA|16|TRBV7-9|few
TGTGCCAGCAGCCCTACTCTAGGGGAGTTCACAGATACGCAGTATTTT
CASSPTLGEFTDTQYF
>TRBJ2-7|NA|11|TRBV2|NA
TGTGCCAGCAGTCCAGTGAACGTGCAGTACTTC
CASSPVNVQYF
>TRBJ2-2|NA|16|TRBV10-3|NA
TGTGCCCATCGGGCCGGCGGGCCGGCGAACACCGGGGAGCTGTTTTTT
CAHRAGGPANTGELFF
>TRBJ1-1|NA|14|TRBV12-3/TRBV12-4|many
TGTGCCAGCAGTTTGAGGACAGAAAACACTGAAGCTTTCTTT
CASSLRTENTEAFF
>TRBJ2-1|NA|15|TRBV29-1|many
TGCAGCGTTGAAATCGGTAGCGGTTCCAACAATGAGCAGTTCTTC
CSVEIGSGSNNEQFF
>TRBJ2-3|NA|17|TRBV15|few
TGTGCCACCAGCAGAGGCGGGGCCGTATTCCTCACAGATACGCAGTATTTT
CATSRGGAVFLTDTQYF
>TRBJ2-4|NA|11|TRBV7-9|NA
TGTGCCAGCAGCTTAGAGCAGGTTCAGTACTTC
CASSLEQVQYF
>TRBJ2-5|TRBD1|14|TRBV29-1|NA
TGCAGCGGATGTGACAGGGGGTATGAGGAGACCCAGTACTTC
CSGCDRGYEETQYF
>TRBJ2-1|NA|15|TRBV7-9|few
TGTGCCAGCAGCTTCTTTAGCGGTTACGTCGATGAGCAGTTCTTC
CASSFFSGYVDEQFF
>TRBJ2-3|TRBD2|13|TRBV2|few
TGTGCCAGCAGTTTTACTAGCGGGGATACGCAGTATTTT
CASSFTSGDTQYF
>TRBJ2-5|TRBD1|15|TRBV4-1|many
TGCGCCAGCAGCCTCATCTGGACAGGGCAAGAGACCCAGTACTTC
CASSLIWTGQETQYF
>TRBJ2-2|TRBD2|14|TRBV20-1|NA
TGCAGTGCCTCACTAGCGGTGAACACCGGGGAGCTGTTTTTT
CSASLAVNTGELFF
>TRBJ2-1|TRBD2|13|TRBV25-1|few
TGTGCCAGCAGTCAAGCGGGACGGGGTGAGCAGTTCTTC
CASSQAGRGEQFF
>TRBJ2-1|NA|11|TRBV5-1|few
TGCGCCAGCAGCTTGGAAGCAGAGCAGTTCTTC
CASSLEAEQFF
>TRBJ2-1|NA|14|TRBV10-3|NA
TGTGCCATCAGTGATAGAGGTGACTACAATGAGCAGTTCTTC
CAISDRGDYNEQFF
>TRBJ2-3|NA|18|TRBV24-1|few
TGTGCCACCAGTGATTTGCCCTCCGGAAGGGCGGACACAGATACGCAGTATTTT
CATSDLPSGRADTDTQYF
>TRBJ1-5|TRBD1|13|TRBV12-3/TRBV12-4|few
TGTGCCAGCAGGGGACAGCACAATCAGCCCCAGCATTTT
CASRGQHNQPQHF
>TRBJ2-7|NA|14|TRBV5-1|few
TGCGCCAGCAGCTGGGGTGGACAAAACTACGAGCAGTACTTC
CASSWGGQNYEQYF
>TRBJ1-1|NA|13|TRBV11-2|NA
TGTGCCAGCAGCTTTTTGGGACACACTGAAGCTTTCTTT
CASSFLGHTEAFF
>TRBJ2-5|NA|15|TRBV9|few
TGTGCCAGCAGCTCCCTAGGGGCCCCGGGGAAGACCCAGTACTTC
CASSSLGAPGKTQYF
>TRBJ2-5|NA|16|TRBV5-8|NA
TGTGCCAGCACCGGACCTGCGCAGACGTACCAAGAGACCCAGTACTTC
CASTGPAQTYQETQYF
>TRBJ2-1|NA|11|TRBV10-3|few
TGTGCCATCAGTGGGGCGTATGAGCAGTTCTTC
CAISGAYEQFF
>TRBJ2-6|TRBD1|17|TRBV20-1|NA
TGCAGTGCTAGAGTGGCACAGGGGGTGTCTGGGGCCAACGTCCTGACTTTC
CSARVAQGVSGANVLTF
>TRBJ1-1|NA|16|TRBV11-2|NA
TGTGCCAGCAGCTCAATATCAGGGGATGGAGGGGCTGAAGCTTTCTTT
CASSSISGDGGAEAFF
>TRBJ1-1|NA|15|TRBV5-1|NA
TGCGCCAGCAGCGCCTCTTTGGGTTCGGGTACTGAAGCTTTCTTT
CASSASLGSGTEAFF
>TRBJ2-7|TRBD1|15|TRBV5-4|few
TGTGCCAGCAGTTCGGACAGGGGCGAAACCTACGAGCAGTACTTC
CASSSDRGETYEQYF
>TRBJ2-2|NA|13|TRBV5-1|NA
TGCGCCAGCAAACGAACGAACACCGGGGAGCTGTTTTTT
CASKRTNTGELFF
>TRBJ1-5|NA|15|TRBV12-3/TRBV12-4|many
TGTGCCAGCAGTTTTGGCAGGGTAGTCCATCAGCCCCAGCATTTT
CASSFGRVVHQPQHF
>TRBJ1-6|NA|15|TRBV10-2|few
TGCGCCAGCAGGTGGACCAGGGACGATAATTCACCCCTCCACTTT
CASRWTRDDNSPLHF